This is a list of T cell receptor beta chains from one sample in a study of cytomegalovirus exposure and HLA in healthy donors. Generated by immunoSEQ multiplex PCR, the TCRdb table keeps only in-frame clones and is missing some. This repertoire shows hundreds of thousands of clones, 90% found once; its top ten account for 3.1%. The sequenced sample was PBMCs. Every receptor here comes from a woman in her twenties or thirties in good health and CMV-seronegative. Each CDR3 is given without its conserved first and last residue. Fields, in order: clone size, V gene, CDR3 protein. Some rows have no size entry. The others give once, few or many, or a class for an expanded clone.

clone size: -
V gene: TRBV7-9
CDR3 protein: ASSPPRDGDYHGNTIY

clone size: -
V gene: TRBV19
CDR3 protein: ASSIVGGRDQPQH

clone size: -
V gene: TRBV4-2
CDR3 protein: ASSHAVGARGYNEQF

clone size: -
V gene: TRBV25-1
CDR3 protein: ASTDVTDTQY

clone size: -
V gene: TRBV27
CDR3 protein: ASRPSGSYNEQF

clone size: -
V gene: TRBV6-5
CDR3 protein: ASRHPGQGSYEQY

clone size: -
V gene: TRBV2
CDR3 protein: ASSQWLQREEDNEQF

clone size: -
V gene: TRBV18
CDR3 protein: ASSHKTGAEAF

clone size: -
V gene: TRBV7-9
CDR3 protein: ASTTFSGPYNEQF

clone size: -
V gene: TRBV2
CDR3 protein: ASSGLAGLSTDTQY

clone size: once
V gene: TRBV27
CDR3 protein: ASSSRLHYNEQF

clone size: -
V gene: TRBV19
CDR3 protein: ASSSGASEQY

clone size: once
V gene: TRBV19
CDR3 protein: ASSIVTTEAF

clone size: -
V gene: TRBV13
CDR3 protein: ASSLTSSASYEQY

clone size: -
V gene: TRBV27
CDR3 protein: ASSLTGLAVLNEQF

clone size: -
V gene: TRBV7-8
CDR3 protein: ASSSGRDYGYT

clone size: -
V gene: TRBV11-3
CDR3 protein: ASSPGTSGHYEQY

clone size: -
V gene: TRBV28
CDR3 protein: ASSSRGNQPQH

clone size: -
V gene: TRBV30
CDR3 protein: AWSLPGIFGSGETQY

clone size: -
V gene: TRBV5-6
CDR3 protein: ASTMYGTGSSYEQY

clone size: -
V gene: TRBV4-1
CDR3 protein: ASSQKYGAEETQY

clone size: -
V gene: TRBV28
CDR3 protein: ASRGGHHYEQY

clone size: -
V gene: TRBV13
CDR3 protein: ASSSGQRGGEKLF

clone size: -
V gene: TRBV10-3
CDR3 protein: AIGGRDEY

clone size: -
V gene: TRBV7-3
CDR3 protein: ASSAGTARFNEQF

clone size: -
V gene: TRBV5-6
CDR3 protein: ASSLLDSNQPQH

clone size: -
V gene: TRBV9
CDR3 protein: ASSVGAQASYEQY

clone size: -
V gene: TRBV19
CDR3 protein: ASSIKLPDTQY

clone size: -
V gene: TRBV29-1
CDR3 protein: SVDYRGTGELF

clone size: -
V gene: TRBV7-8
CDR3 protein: ASSTGQGDYGYT

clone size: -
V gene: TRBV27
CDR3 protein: ASSSGTTVYEQY

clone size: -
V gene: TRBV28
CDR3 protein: ASSPTRGQGHNEQF

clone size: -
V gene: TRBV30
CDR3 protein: AWSGRLAGGHTSYNEQF

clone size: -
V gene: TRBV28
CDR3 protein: ASSSYNYEQY

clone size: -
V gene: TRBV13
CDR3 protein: ASSWGTSGTYTDTQY